This T cell receptor (beta chain) emerged from a study of T cell repertoires in cytomegalovirus infection. As for the study in general: Matching HLA type, along with CMV infection, was indicated by public TCR beta signatures.

This clonotype was seen more than once but under ten times. The antigen is unknown. Germline V CDR1 and CDR2: MNHEY, SMNVEV (reference sequence). The CDR3 has 15 amino acids. V was cut by 2 bases and J by 5 bases, with 13 bases left in between. Each CDR3 protein is one row after TCRdb ran MiXCR on the reads. The sample contains fewer than 300,000 distinct CDR3 sequences, about 25% of which appear only once. Study outcomes and limitations: Individuals carrying CMV plus the relevant HLA were identified by cumulative frequency of public TCR beta families. Dominant in the ex vivo response were TCR beta clonotypes restricted by HLA-C and specific for CMV.

The sequenced sample was PBMCs. The origin of this receptor is a human donor in good health (CMV status not recorded). Some clones in this sample may be carry-over from other donors' samples. The V and J genes are TRBV27 and TRBJ1-5, with D unresolved. CDR3 in amino acids: CASSLLPRGYQPQHF. CDR3 nucleotide sequence: TGTGCCAGCAGTTTACTGCCCCGAGGTTATCAGCCCCAGCATTTT.